This record concerns one T cell receptor (beta chain) sequence. What it binds is unknown. Generated by immunoSEQ multiplex PCR, the TCRdb table keeps only in-frame clones and is missing some. The sample holds nearly 7,000 clones; roughly 63% are singletons and the top ten take more than 8.5%. The data are from a study of PD-1 blockade in classical Hodgkin lymphoma. Looking at the study overall: Each patient was given nivolumab 3 mg/kg through a vein every 2 weeks.

The sample's time point: cycle 4 day 1 (C4D1), after less than seven weeks of nivolumab. Every patient relapsed after autologous stem cell transplantation, and brentuximab vedotin exposure varied. From thawed PBMCs, CD8+ T cells were isolated by magnetic negative selection. V was clipped by 3 bases and J by 9 bases; unmatched bases: 6. Germline assignment: CDR1 SGHVS and CDR2 FNYEAQ. CDR3 length: 16 residues. General observations from the study: Complete responders' baseline diversity resembled that of newly diagnosed patients. The drivers behind the repertoire differences, possibly disease activity or prior therapy, remain undefined.

The chain is built from TRBV7-6 and TRBJ2-1; 15 nucleotides match TRBD2. The sequence came from a human donor with classical Hodgkin lymphoma. The sample in question was CD8+ T cells from blood, obtained before the fourth cycle of nivolumab. The CDR3 region is CASSLWTSGRGGEQFF. In DNA form, the CDR3 reads TGTGCCAGCAGCTTGTGGACTAGCGGGAGGGGAGGTGAGCAGTTCTTC.